A selection of T cell receptor beta chains follows, all from one sample in a study of post-analysis software for immune sequencing data. Via MiXCR, TCRdb re-called the PCR reads, giving one row per CDR3 protein. The sample contains about 770,000 distinct CDR3 sequences, around 46% of which appear only once. Specimen: blood. The receptor source for this set is a girl aged 10-17 years with multiple sclerosis. CDR3s include the opening cysteine and the closing phenylalanine or tryptophan. The D gene is left open where the match is weak. Where a row states a size, it is once, few, many or the class of an expanded clone; other rows omit it.

>TRBD1|TRBJ1-1|TRBV27|.
TGTGCCAGCAGTTCAAGACAGGGGGCAATATCTCGCACTGAAGCTTTCTTT
CASSSRQGAISRTEAFF
>.|TRBJ2-3|TRBV5-1|.
TGCGCCAGCAGCGCACGGGACACAGATACGCAGTATTTT
CASSARDTDTQYF
>TRBD1|TRBJ1-2|TRBV5-1|.
TGCGCCAGCAGCCTCTCCTTAGTGACAGGGACCGTCTATGGCTACACCTTC
CASSLSLVTGTVYGYTF
>.|TRBJ1-6|TRBV7-8|.
TGTGCCAGCAGCCCCCTCCACGGGTCACCCCTCCACTTT
CASSPLHGSPLHF
>.|TRBJ2-1|TRBV28|.
TGTGCCAGCCAATCGGGGGATGAGCAGTTCTTC
CASQSGDEQFF
>.|TRBJ2-7|TRBV9|few
TGTGCCAGCAGCGTTATGGGTCTCGGAGGCTACGAGCAGTACTTC
CASSVMGLGGYEQYF
>.|TRBJ2-1|TRBV20-1|.
TGCAGTGCTCCCCCTTTGCCGACTCACTACAATGAGCAGTTCTTC
CSAPPLPTHYNEQFF
>.|TRBJ2-1|TRBV5-1|.
TGCGCCAGCAGCCCCCGGGCAACTTACAATGAGCAGTTCTTC
CASSPRATYNEQFF
>.|TRBJ2-3|TRBV12-3/TRBV12-4|many
TGTGCCAGCAGCCAGAGGGATACGCAGTATTTT
CASSQRDTQYF
>TRBD1|TRBJ2-3|TRBV6-2/TRBV6-3|.
TGTGCCAGCATCCACCGGGACAGGGGGTTTCCAGATACGCAGTATTTT
CASIHRDRGFPDTQYF
>.|TRBJ1-1|TRBV6-2/TRBV6-3|.
TGTGCCAGCAGGGACGGACTTGGGGCTTTCTTT
CASRDGLGAFF
>TRBD2|TRBJ2-5|TRBV12-3/TRBV12-4|few
TGTGCCAGCAGTTTAAGGGGACTATACGAGACCCAGTACTTC
CASSLRGLYETQYF
>.|TRBJ2-5|TRBV4-1|few
TGCGCCAGCAGCCAAGATCAGGGGACCCAGTACTTC
CASSQDQGTQYF
>.|TRBJ1-1|TRBV20-1|.
TGCAGTGCTAGAGGTGGCGGGAACACTGAAGCTTTCTTT
CSARGGGNTEAFF
>TRBD2|TRBJ2-1|TRBV6-6|.
TGTGCCAGCAGTAAGGGACTATTTGAGCAGTTCTTC
CASSKGLFEQFF
>TRBD1|TRBJ1-1|TRBV6-5|.
TGTGCCAGCAGTCCCAGCCGGCAGGGGGGGAAGACTGAAGCTTTCTTT
CASSPSRQGGKTEAFF
>.|TRBJ2-7|TRBV11-2|.
TGTGCCAGCAGCTTCTCTCACGGTAAATACGAGCAGTACTTC
CASSFSHGKYEQYF
>TRBD2|TRBJ2-1|TRBV4-1|.
TGCGCCAGCAGCCCCTCGGGGGGGGAGAGGTGGAATGAGCAGTTCTTC
CASSPSGGERWNEQFF
>TRBD1|TRBJ1-2|TRBV20-1|.
TGCAGTGCTAACCCTAGGACAGGGTCTAACTATGGCTACACCTTC
CSANPRTGSNYGYTF
>.|TRBJ2-5|TRBV2|.
TGTGCCAGCAGTGAAAGGGCAGCTCAAGAGACCCAGTACTTC
CASSERAAQETQYF
>.|TRBJ2-7|TRBV12-3/TRBV12-4|once
TGTGCCAGCAGTTTAGGGGGACCTTACAATGAGCAGTACTTC
CASSLGGPYNEQYF
>TRBD1|TRBJ2-7|TRBV29-1|few
TGCAGCGCCGGGACAGGGGGCCAGGAGTACTTC
CSAGTGGQEYF
>.|TRBJ2-1|TRBV3-1|.
TGTGCCAGCAGCCATATTGTAGCCGGGAATGAGCAGTTCTTC
CASSHIVAGNEQFF
>.|TRBJ1-2|TRBV13|.
TGTGCCAGCAGCTTAGGGCAGCTACTCTATGGCTACACCTTC
CASSLGQLLYGYTF
>.|TRBJ1-5|TRBV6-2/TRBV6-3|.
TGTGCCAGCAGTTACGCCAATCAGCCCCAGCATTTT
CASSYANQPQHF
>.|TRBJ2-6|TRBV20-1|few
TGCAGTGCTCTCTCGGATGAAGCGGTAGATTGGGGGGCCAACGTCCTGACTTTC
CSALSDEAVDWGANVLTF
>TRBD2|TRBJ2-1|TRBV3-1|.
TGTGCCAGCAGCCGAGATTTTGCCGGGAGGCTATTCGAGCAGTTCTTC
CASSRDFAGRLFEQFF
>TRBD2|TRBJ2-5|TRBV12-3/TRBV12-4|.
TGTGCCAGCAGTTACCAAGCGGGAGTAGGGGAGACCCAGTACTTC
CASSYQAGVGETQYF
>.|TRBJ2-5|TRBV3-1|.
TGTGCCAGCAGCCAAGATTGGTGGCAGCAAGAGACCCAGTACTTC
CASSQDWWQQETQYF
>TRBD1|TRBJ2-4|TRBV7-9|few
TGTGCCAGCAGCCCGGGACAGATCGAAAACATTCAGTACTTC
CASSPGQIENIQYF
>TRBD1|TRBJ1-1|TRBV29-1|.
TGCAGCGTTGAAGAACGACGGGACAGCATGAACACTGAAGCTTTCTTT
CSVEERRDSMNTEAFF
>.|TRBJ2-1|TRBV5-1|few
TGCGCCAGCAGCTTGGCTTTGATGGTCGGCTACAATGAGCAGTTCTTC
CASSLALMVGYNEQFF
>.|TRBJ2-5|TRBV5-1|few
TGCGCCAGCAGCTTGGAAAAGGAGACCCAGTACTTC
CASSLEKETQYF
>.|TRBJ2-7|TRBV28|.
TGTGCCAGCACGCCGGTGGGCAGTACCTCCTACGAGCAGTACTTC
CASTPVGSTSYEQYF
>.|TRBJ2-7|TRBV12-3/TRBV12-4|.
TGTGCCAGCAGTTTAGTCCTAGCGAGGGGGGTCTACGAGCAGTACTTC
CASSLVLARGVYEQYF
>TRBD1|TRBJ1-1|TRBV28|.
TGTGCCAGTGCCCGGACAGGCATGAACACTGAAGCTTTCTTT
CASARTGMNTEAFF
>TRBD2|TRBJ2-7|TRBV7-2|.
TGTGCCAGCAGCTTCCTGCCCTCGGGCGGGAGTTACGAGCAGTACTTC
CASSFLPSGGSYEQYF
>TRBD2|TRBJ2-4|TRBV6-6|few
TGTGCCAGCAGTTACTCTAGCCTAGCGGGACTAAACATTCAGTACTTC
CASSYSSLAGLNIQYF
>.|TRBJ1-2|TRBV29-1|.
TGCAGCGTTGAAGGGACCTACGAGCGCTACACCTTC
CSVEGTYERYTF
>TRBD1|TRBJ2-1|TRBV12-3/TRBV12-4|few
TGTGCCAGCAGTTCACCCGGGACAGGGGGAGTAAGTTCCTACAATGAGCAGTTCTTC
CASSSPGTGGVSSYNEQFF
>TRBD1|TRBJ2-1|TRBV12-3/TRBV12-4|.
TGTGCCAGCAGCCCGAGGGGGACAGGGTATCGGGACAATGAGCAGTTCTTC
CASSPRGTGYRDNEQFF
>TRBD2|TRBJ2-1|TRBV12-3/TRBV12-4|once
TGTGCCAGCAGTTCCGGGACTAGCACGAGCTCCTACAATGAGCAGTTCTTC
CASSSGTSTSSYNEQFF
>TRBD1|TRBJ2-5|TRBV2|few
TGTGCCAGCAGGGTCGGGACAGGCCAAGAGACCCAGTACTTC
CASRVGTGQETQYF
>TRBD1|TRBJ2-7|TRBV6-5|.
TGTGCCAGCAGTCCCGGGACAGGGGAGTACGAGCAGTACTTC
CASSPGTGEYEQYF
>.|TRBJ1-6|TRBV6-1|.
TGTGCCAGCACACGGACCTCCGGGAGTTCACCCCTCCACTTT
CASTRTSGSSPLHF
>.|TRBJ1-2|TRBV27|few
TGTGCCAGCAGTTTAAATGGGCCAGGACCTGGCTACACCTTC
CASSLNGPGPGYTF
>.|TRBJ1-4|TRBV29-1|.
TGCAGCGTTGAGGGGACACAGGGCCCTAATGAAAAACTGTTTTTT
CSVEGTQGPNEKLFF
>.|TRBJ2-1|TRBV10-3|few
TGTGCCATCAGTGAGGAGGGGGGCTCCTACAATGAGCAGTTCTTC
CAISEEGGSYNEQFF
>.|TRBJ2-1|TRBV19|.
TGTGCCAGTAGTATAGTAGCGAGGAATGAGCAGTTCTTC
CASSIVARNEQFF
>.|TRBJ2-3|TRBV7-2|few
TGTGCCAGCAGCTTAGGGGCCCCCCCAGATACGCAGTATTTT
CASSLGAPPDTQYF
>.|TRBJ2-3|TRBV15|.
TGTGCCACCAGCAGAGATTGGGCGGTCGGTACGCAGTATTTT
CATSRDWAVGTQYF
>TRBD1|TRBJ1-1|TRBV12-3/TRBV12-4|.
TGTGCCAGCAGCCCCCTGGGACAGGGGGCATTTACTGAAGCTTTCTTT
CASSPLGQGAFTEAFF
>TRBD1|TRBJ2-7|TRBV6-1|.
TGTGCCAGCAGGTGGACAGGGGCTACCTACGAGCAGTACTTC
CASRWTGATYEQYF
>.|TRBJ1-2|TRBV12-3/TRBV12-4|.
TGTGCCAGCACCCATGACAGTCTTCATGGCTACACCTTC
CASTHDSLHGYTF
>.|TRBJ2-5|TRBV12-3/TRBV12-4|.
TGTGCCAGCACTGGTAGCCCGGAGACCCAGTACTTC
CASTGSPETQYF